This TCR beta chain comes out of a study of T-cell reconstitution after alpha-beta-depleted transplantation in children. The CDR3 length is 14 residues. The germline V gene encodes CDR1 SGHVS and CDR2 FNYEAQ. Trimming cost V 1 base and J 2 bases, with 9 bases left between them. Unique molecular identifiers were used to barcode this TCRbeta library. Using its own MiXCR run on the PCR reads, TCRdb lists one record per CDR3 protein. The sample consists of around 370,000 distinct CDR3 sequences, about a tenth of them appearing once. This sequence originates from a human donor who donated a stem cell graft to a child with acute lymphoblastic leukemia. The source was PBMCs from the stem cell graft donor, collected from the stem cell graft. The chain couples TRBV7-6 to TRBJ2-7; D uncertain. As DNA, the CDR3 is TGTGCCAGCAGCTTAGGTCCGGCGACCTACGAGCAGTACTTC. This translates into CASSLGPATYEQYF.